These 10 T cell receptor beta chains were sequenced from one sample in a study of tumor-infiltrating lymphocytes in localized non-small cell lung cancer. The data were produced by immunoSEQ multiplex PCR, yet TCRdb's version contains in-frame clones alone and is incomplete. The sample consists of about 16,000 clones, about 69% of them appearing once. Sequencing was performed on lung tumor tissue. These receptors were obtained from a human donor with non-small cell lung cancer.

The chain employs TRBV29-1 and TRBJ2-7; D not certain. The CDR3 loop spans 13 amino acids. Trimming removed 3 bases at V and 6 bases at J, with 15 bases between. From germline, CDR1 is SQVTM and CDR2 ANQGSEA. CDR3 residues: CSVEVGCKAEQYF. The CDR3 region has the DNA TGCAGCGTTGAGGTAGGGTGTAAAGCCGAGCAGTACTTC.

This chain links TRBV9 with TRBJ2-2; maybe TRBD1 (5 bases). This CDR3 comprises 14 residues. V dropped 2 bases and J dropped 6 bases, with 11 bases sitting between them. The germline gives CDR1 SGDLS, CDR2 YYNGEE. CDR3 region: CASSVREWAGELFF. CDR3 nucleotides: TGTGCCAGCAGCGTCAGGGAATGGGCCGGGGAGCTGTTTTTT. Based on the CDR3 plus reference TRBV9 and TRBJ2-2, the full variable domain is DSGVTQTPKHLITATGQRVTLRCSPRSGDLSVYWYQQSLDQGLQFLIQYYNGEERAKGNILERFSAQQFPDLHSELNLSSLELGDSALYFCASSVREWAGELFFGEGSRLTVL.

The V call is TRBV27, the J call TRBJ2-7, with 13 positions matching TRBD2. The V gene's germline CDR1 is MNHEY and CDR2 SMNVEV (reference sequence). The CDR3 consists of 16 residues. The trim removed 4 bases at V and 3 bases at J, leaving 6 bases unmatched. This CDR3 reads CASSSRLAGGNYEQYF. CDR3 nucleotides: TGTGCCAGCAGTTCTAGACTAGCGGGGGGAAACTACGAGCAGTACTTC.

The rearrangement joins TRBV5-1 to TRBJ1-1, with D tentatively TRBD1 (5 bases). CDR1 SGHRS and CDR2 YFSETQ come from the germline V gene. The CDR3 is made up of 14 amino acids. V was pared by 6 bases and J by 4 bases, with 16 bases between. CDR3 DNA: TGCGCCAGCATACTCGGGGAAGGGGTCACTGAAGCTTTCTTT. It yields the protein CASILGEGVTEAFF.

Here the CDR3 reads CATSRGGGVRLAGYEQYF. Written as DNA, the CDR3 is TGTGCCACCAGCAGAGGTGGAGGGGTTAGACTAGCGGGCTACGAGCAGTACTTC. The chain links TRBV15 to TRBJ2-7; 10 positions agree with TRBD2. V trimming: 1 base; J trimming: 3 bases; junction bases outside the gene matches: 12. CDR3 size: 18 residues. In germline, CDR1 is LNHNV, CDR2 YYDKDF (reference sequence).

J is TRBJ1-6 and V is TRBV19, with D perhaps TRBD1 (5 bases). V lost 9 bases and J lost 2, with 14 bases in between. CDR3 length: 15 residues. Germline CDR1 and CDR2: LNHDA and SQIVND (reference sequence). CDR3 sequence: CASSREFAYNSPLHF. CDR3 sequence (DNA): TGTGCCAGCTCCAGGGAGTTCGCCTATAATTCACCCCTCCACTTT.

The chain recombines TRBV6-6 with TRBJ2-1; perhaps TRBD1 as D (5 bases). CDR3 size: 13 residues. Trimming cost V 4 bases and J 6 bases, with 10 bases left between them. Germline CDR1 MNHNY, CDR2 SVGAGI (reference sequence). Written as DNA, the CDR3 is TGTGCCAGCAGTTCGCAGGGAAGCAATGAGCAGTTCTTC. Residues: CASSSQGSNEQFF.

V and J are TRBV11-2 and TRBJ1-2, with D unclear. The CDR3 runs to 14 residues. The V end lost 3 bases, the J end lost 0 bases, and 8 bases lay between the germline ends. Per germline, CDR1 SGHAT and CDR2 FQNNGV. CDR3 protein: CASSFGQANYGYTF. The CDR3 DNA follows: TGTGCCAGCAGCTTCGGCCAAGCTAACTATGGCTACACCTTC.

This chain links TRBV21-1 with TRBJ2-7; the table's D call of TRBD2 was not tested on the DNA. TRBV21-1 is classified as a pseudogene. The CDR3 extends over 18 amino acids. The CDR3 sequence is CASSAGPLALAVFYEQYF. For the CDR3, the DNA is TGTGCCAGCAGCGCCGGGCCCTTAGCCCTAGCGGTTTTCTACGAGCAGTACTTC.

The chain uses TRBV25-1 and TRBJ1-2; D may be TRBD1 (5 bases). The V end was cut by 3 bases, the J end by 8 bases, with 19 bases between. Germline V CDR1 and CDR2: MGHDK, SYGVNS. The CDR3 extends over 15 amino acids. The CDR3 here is CASSDTRGTTQGYTF. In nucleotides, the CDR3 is TGTGCCAGCAGTGACACCCGAGGGACGACGCAGGGCTACACCTTC.